This TCR beta chain came from a study of T cell clonotyping in hematopoietic cell transplantation. The time point: recipient sample about 28 days before transplant, after cytoreduction. Samples: about 28 days before transplant, then days 30, 100 and 180 after. The count of this clone is one. This CDR3 has 15 residues. Deletions cut 7 bases from V and 11 bases from J, with 26 bases between. Germline V CDR1 and CDR2: MNHNY, SVGAGI (reference sequence). Measured with immunoSEQ multiplex PCR; TCRdb has only the in-frame clones, and not every one. Among about 80,000 clones, 90% to 97% were seen once, and the ten largest hold roughly 1.7%.

The sequenced sample was peripheral blood mononuclear cells, obtained before stem cell transplant. The chain combines TRBV6-6 with TRBJ1-1; D may be TRBD1 (6 bases). The receptor's source is a woman between 50 and 59 years old with acute myeloid leukemia. Some clones in this sample may be carry-over from other donors' samples. The CDR3 DNA reads TGTGCCAGCAACAGGGAGGGTGGTCAGAATAGGGGGGCTTTCTTT. Residues: CASNREGGQNRGAFF.